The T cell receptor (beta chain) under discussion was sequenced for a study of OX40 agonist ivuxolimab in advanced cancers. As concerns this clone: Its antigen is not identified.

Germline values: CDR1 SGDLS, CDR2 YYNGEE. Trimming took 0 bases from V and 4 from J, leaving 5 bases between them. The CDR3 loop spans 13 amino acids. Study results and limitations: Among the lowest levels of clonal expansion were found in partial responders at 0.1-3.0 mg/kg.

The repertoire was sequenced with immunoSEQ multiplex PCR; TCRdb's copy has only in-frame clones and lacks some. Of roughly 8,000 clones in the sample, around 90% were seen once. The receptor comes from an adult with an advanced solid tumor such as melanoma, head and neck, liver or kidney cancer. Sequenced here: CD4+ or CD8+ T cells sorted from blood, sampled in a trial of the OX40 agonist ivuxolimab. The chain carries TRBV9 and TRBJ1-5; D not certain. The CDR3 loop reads CASSVGANQPQHF. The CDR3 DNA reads TGTGCCAGCAGCGTAGGGGCGAATCAGCCCCAGCATTTT.